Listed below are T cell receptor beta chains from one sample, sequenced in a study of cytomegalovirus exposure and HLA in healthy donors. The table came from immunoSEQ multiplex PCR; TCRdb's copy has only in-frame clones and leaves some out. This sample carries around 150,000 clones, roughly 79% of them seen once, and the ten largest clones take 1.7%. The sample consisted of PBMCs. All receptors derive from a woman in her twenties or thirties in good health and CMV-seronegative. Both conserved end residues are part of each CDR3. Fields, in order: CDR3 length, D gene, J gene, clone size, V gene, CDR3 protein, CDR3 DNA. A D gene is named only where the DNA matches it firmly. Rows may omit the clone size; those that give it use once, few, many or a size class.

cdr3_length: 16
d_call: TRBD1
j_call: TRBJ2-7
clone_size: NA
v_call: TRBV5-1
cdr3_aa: CASSSSVGQGVYEQYF
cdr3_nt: TGCGCCAGCAGCTCATCGGTGGGACAGGGTGTCTACGAGCAGTACTTC

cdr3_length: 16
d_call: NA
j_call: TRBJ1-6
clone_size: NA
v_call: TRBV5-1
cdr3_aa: CASSFNEQGPNSPLHF
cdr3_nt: TGCGCCAGCAGCTTTAATGAACAGGGCCCTAATTCACCCCTCCACTTT

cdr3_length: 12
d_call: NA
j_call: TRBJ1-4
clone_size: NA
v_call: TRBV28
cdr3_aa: CASMEAIGKLFF
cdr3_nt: TGTGCCAGCATGGAGGCAATTGGAAAACTGTTTTTT

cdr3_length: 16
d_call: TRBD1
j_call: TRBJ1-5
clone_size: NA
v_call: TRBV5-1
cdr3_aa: CASSLGSGTGNQPQHF
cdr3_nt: TGCGCCAGCAGCTTGGGATCCGGGACAGGGAATCAGCCCCAGCATTTT

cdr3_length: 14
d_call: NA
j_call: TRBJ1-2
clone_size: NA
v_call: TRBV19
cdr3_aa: CASSIGSGDPGYTF
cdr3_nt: TGTGCCAGTAGTATCGGATCGGGGGATCCGGGCTACACCTTC

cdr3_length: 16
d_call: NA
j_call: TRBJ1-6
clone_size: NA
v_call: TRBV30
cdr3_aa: CARRGARDSYNSPLHF
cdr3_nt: TGTGCCCGCCGGGGGGCCCGCGACTCCTATAATTCACCCCTCCACTTT

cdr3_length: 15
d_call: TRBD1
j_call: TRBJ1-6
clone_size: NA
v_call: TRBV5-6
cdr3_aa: CASSLTGTGINLENF
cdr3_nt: TGTGCCAGCAGCTTAACCGGGACAGGGATCAACCTTGAGAACTTT

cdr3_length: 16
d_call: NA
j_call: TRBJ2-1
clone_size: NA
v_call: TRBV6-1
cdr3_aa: CASSEAQGSGHNEQFF
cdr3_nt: TGTGCCAGCAGTGAAGCGCAGGGTAGCGGCCACAATGAGCAGTTCTTC

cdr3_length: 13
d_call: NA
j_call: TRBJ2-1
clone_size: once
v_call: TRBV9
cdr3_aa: CASSVVGGSEQFF
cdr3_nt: TGTGCCAGCAGCGTAGTTGGGGGGAGTGAGCAGTTCTTC

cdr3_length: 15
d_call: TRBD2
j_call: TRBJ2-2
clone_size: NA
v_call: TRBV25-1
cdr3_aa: CASSVPGGSTGELFF
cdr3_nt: TGTGCCAGCAGTGTACCGGGGGGAAGCACCGGGGAGCTGTTTTTT

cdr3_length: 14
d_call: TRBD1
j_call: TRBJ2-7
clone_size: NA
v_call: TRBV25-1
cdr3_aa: CASSAAGGPGEQYF
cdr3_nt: TGTGCCAGCAGTGCGGCAGGGGGTCCGGGAGAGCAGTACTTC

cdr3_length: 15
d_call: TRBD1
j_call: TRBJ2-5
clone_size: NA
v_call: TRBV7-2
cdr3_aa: CASSLVEGTEETQYF
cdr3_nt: TGTGCCAGCAGCTTAGTTGAGGGGACAGAAGAGACCCAGTACTTC

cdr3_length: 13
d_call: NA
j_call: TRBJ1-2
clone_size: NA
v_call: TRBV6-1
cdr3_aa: CATESGLGSGYTF
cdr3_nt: TGTGCCACCGAGTCGGGATTAGGGTCTGGCTACACCTTC

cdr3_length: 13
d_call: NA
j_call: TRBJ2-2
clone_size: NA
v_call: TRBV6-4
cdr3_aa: CASSDGEGGELFF
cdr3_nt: TGTGCCAGCAGTGACGGCGAGGGCGGGGAGCTGTTTTTT

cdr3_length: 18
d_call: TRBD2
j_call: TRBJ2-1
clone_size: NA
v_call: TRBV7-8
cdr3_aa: CASSLGLAGVSSYNEQFF
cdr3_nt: TGTGCCAGCAGCTTAGGGCTAGCGGGGGTTAGCTCCTACAATGAGCAGTTCTTC

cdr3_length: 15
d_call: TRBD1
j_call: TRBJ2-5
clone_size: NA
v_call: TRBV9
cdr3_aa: CASSAISTGSETQYF
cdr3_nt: TGTGCCAGCAGCGCGATATCGACAGGGTCTGAGACCCAGTACTTC

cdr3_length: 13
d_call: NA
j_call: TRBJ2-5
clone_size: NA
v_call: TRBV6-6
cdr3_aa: CASSLQGVQTQYF
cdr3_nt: TGTGCCAGCAGTCTCCAGGGTGTACAGACCCAGTACTTC

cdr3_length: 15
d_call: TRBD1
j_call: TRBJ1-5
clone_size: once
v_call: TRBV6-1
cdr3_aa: CASRDGTASYQPQHF
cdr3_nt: TGTGCCAGCAGGGATGGGACAGCCTCCTATCAGCCCCAGCATTTT

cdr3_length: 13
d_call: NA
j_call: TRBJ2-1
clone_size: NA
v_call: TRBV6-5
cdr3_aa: CASRKQGYNEQFF
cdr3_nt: TGTGCCAGCAGAAAACAGGGTTACAATGAGCAGTTCTTC

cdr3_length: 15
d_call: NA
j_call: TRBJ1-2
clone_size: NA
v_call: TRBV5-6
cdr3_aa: CASSLRQANNYGYTF
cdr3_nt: TGTGCCAGCAGCTTAAGACAGGCTAATAACTATGGCTACACCTTC

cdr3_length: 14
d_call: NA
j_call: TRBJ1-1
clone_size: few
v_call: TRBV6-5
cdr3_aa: CASTYRAADTEAFF
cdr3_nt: TGTGCCAGCACCTACAGGGCGGCGGACACTGAAGCTTTCTTT

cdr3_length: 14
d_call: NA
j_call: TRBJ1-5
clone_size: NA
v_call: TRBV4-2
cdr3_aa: CASSQGPFNQPQHF
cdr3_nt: TGTGCCAGCAGCCAAGGTCCCTTCAATCAGCCCCAGCATTTT

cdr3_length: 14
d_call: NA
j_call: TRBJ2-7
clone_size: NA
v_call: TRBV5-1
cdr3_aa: CASSSSGPTREQYF
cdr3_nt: TGCGCCAGCAGCAGCTCAGGGCCTACCCGTGAGCAGTACTTC